Below, 28 T cell receptor beta chains from the same sample are listed, as sequenced in a study of regulatory and conventional T cells in RAG deficiency. Profiled with immunoSEQ multiplex PCR; TCRdb holds only in-frame clones, not every one. The sample includes about 30,000 clones, nearly 95% of them seen just once. Blood CD4+ CD25-low CD127-high conventional T cells supplied the genomic DNA template. Another study also made use of these data, one on regulatory T cells. That source adds: Primers: 52 TRBV forward and 13 TRBJ reverse.

Sequenced material: CD25- CD4+ T cells sorted from blood. These receptors were collected from a human donor in good health.

The V and J genes are TRBV7-2 and TRBJ1-1, with D hard to call. Germline V gives CDR1 SGHTA, CDR2 FQGNSA. The CDR3 is 15 residues long. The ends were cut back, 0 bases at V and 4 bases at J, with 12 bases in the middle. The chain's CDR3 is CASSLALVGITEAFF. CDR3 sequence (DNA): TGTGCCAGCAGCTTAGCGCTGGTCGGTATCACTGAAGCTTTCTTT.

As regards this clone: One junction end disagrees with the germline gene, perhaps due to a read error. Additional DNA sequences in this sample encode the identical CDR3. The chain joins TRBV28 to TRBJ1-6; TRBD1 aligns across 7 bases. The CDR3 spans 14 residues. CDR1 and CDR2 from the germline V gene are MDHEN and SYDVKM. CDR3 nucleotide sequence: TGTGCCAGCAGCCGACAGGGCTATAATTCCCCCCTCCACTTT. Translated: CASSRQGYNSPLHF.

The chain's CDR3 is CASSRDRVGYEQYF. CDR3 sequence (DNA): TGTGCCAGCAGCCGGGACAGGGTGGGTTACGAGCAGTACTTC. The chain is built from TRBV9 and TRBJ2-7; the match to TRBD1 covers 9 bases. CDR1 SGDLS and CDR2 YYNGEE come from the germline V gene. V shed 4 bases and J 4 bases; nucleotides not matched to a gene: 6. This CDR3 spans 14 amino acids.

The J gene is TRBJ2-7, the V gene TRBV10-3, with 7 bases lining up with TRBD1. The CDR3 is made up of 15 amino acids. From germline, CDR1 is ENHRY and CDR2 SYGVKD. Trimming took 3 bases from V and 0 from J; bases not matched to a gene: 5. CDR3 residues: CAISDSRDSSYEQYF. The CDR3, as DNA: TGTGCCATCAGTGATAGCCGGGACAGCTCCTACGAGCAGTACTTC.

The rearrangement uses TRBV19 and TRBJ1-1; D unclear. Looked up from germline, CDR1 is LNHDA and CDR2 is SQIVND (reference sequence). CDR3 size: 16 residues. V was cut by 1 base and J by 0 bases, with 12 bases left in between. CDR3 residues: CASSIGRANMNTEAFF. As DNA, the CDR3 is TGTGCCAGTAGTATAGGGAGAGCCAATATGAACACTGAAGCTTTCTTT.

The chain is built from TRBV5-1 and TRBJ1-4; D is possibly TRBD1 (6 bases). This CDR3 spans 14 amino acids. V lost 4 bases and J 8 bases, leaving 15 bases between the germline ends. Germline CDR1 is SGHRS and CDR2 is YFSETQ. This chain's CDR3 is CASSPPDRGEKLFF. CDR3 coding DNA: TGCGCCAGCAGCCCCCCGGACAGAGGGGAAAAACTGTTTTTT. The full variable domain, completed using reference TRBV5-1 and TRBJ1-4, is KAGVTQTPRYLIKTRGQQVTLSCSPISGHRSVSWYQQTPGQGLQFLFEYFSETQRNKGNFPGRFSGRQFSNSRSEMNVSTLELGDSALYLCASSPPDRGEKLFFGSGTQLSVL.

The rearrangement links TRBV18 to TRBJ2-7; 10 nucleotides align to TRBD1. This CDR3 has 14 residues. With 6 bases clipped from V and 3 bases from J, the junction kept 5 bases outside the gene matches. Germline-derived CDR1 and CDR2 are KGHSH and LQKENI. The CDR3: CASSSGTGDYEQYF. CDR3 bases: TGTGCCAGCTCCTCCGGGACAGGGGACTACGAGCAGTACTTC.

The chain couples TRBV14 to TRBJ2-1, with 8 bases matching TRBD2. The V gene end was trimmed by 3 bases and the J gene end by 4 bases; junction bases not matched to a gene: 5. Germline loops: CDR1 SGHDN, CDR2 FVKESK. The CDR3 covers 15 residues. The CDR3 sequence is CASSHTSGPYNEQFF. DNA of the CDR3: TGTGCCAGCAGCCACACTAGCGGACCTTACAATGAGCAGTTCTTC. The variable domain in full, completed from reference TRBV14 and TRBJ2-1, reads EAGVTQFPSHSVIEKGQTVTLRCDPISGHDNLYWYRRVMGKEIKFLLHFVKESKQDESGMPNNRFLAERTGGTYSTLKVQPAELEDSGVYFCASSHTSGPYNEQFFGPGTRLTVL.

The chain has TRBV7-3 and TRBJ1-1; D gene unclear. Trimming stripped 1 base from V and 8 bases from J, with 14 bases between. The CDR3 is 14 amino acids. Germline V CDR1 and CDR2: SGHTA, FQGTGA. For the CDR3, the DNA is TGTGCCAGCAGCTTAATTGGCGGAGACCCAGAAGCTTTCTTT. Amino acids: CASSLIGGDPEAFF.

The V gene is TRBV6-5, the J gene TRBJ2-5, with no clear D. Trimming pared 3 bases from V and 5 bases from J, leaving 13 bases between. The CDR3 is 14 amino acids. Germline CDR1 MNHEY, CDR2 SVGAGI. CDR3 protein: CASSYSAFSETQYF. The DNA of the CDR3 is TGTGCCAGCAGTTATTCAGCGTTTTCCGAGACCCAGTACTTC.

The chain carries TRBV5-6 and TRBJ2-7; possibly TRBD1 for D (5 bases). The length of the CDR3 is 14 residues. Between the trimmed V and J ends, which lost 0 bases and 2 bases, there was a span of 9 bases. Germline-derived CDR1 and CDR2 are SGHDT and YYEEEE. CDR3 loop: CASSLADRPYEQYF. Here the CDR3 DNA reads TGTGCCAGCAGCTTGGCCGACAGACCCTACGAGCAGTACTTC.

The gene calls are TRBV5-4 and TRBJ1-6; 9 nucleotides line up with TRBD1. The CDR3 runs 16 residues. The J segment lost 6 bases and the V segment lost 3 bases, leaving 7 bases of the junction unmatched. Germline assignment: CDR1 SGHNT and CDR2 YYREEE (reference sequence). The CDR3 sequence is CASSSGQGNLNSPLHF. The CDR3 coding sequence is TGTGCCAGCAGCTCCGGACAGGGGAACCTTAATTCACCCCTCCACTTT. Complete variable domain (other parts from reference TRBV5-4 and TRBJ1-6): ETGVTQSPTHLIKTRGQQVTLRCSSQSGHNTVSWYQQALGQGPQFIFQYYREEENGRGNFPPRFSGLQFPNYSSELNVNALELDDSALYLCASSSGQGNLNSPLHFGNGTRLTVT.

About this clone itself: One end of the junction is discordant with germline, which a read error may explain. Distinct nucleotide sequences in the sample also encode this CDR3. The chain carries TRBV4-1 and TRBJ1-6; TRBD1 agrees at 7 bases. The CDR3 runs to 19 residues. Looked up from germline, CDR1 is MGHRA and CDR2 is YSYEKL. Written as DNA, the CDR3 is TGCGCCAGCAGCCAAGACCGGCGCTCCGGGACAGTCGAAAATTCCCCCCTCCACTTT. Protein sequence: CASSQDRRSGTVENSPLHF.

The V call is TRBV25-1, the J call TRBJ2-1; TRBD1 matches at 9 bases. In germline, CDR1 is MGHDK, CDR2 SYGVNS. The V and J ends lost 3 bases and 3 bases, in that order; junction bases with no gene match: 6. The CDR3 totals 16 residues. CDR3 in DNA: TGTGCCAGCAGTGACCCACAGGGGGCTTACTACAATGAGCAGTTCTTC. Protein product: CASSDPQGAYYNEQFF. Full variable domain (missing parts from reference TRBV25-1 and TRBJ2-1): EADIYQTPRYLVIGTGKKITLECSQTMGHDKMYWYQQDPGMELHLIHYSYGVNSTEKGDLSSESTVSRIRTEHFPLTLESARPSHTSQYLCASSDPQGAYYNEQFFGPGTRLTVL.

This rearrangement joins TRBV5-1 to TRBJ1-4; the match to TRBD1 covers 7 bases. The V and J ends lost 1 base and 3 bases, in that order; junction bases with no gene match: 0. The CDR3 loop spans 14 amino acids. Germline assignment: CDR1 SGHRS and CDR2 YFSETQ. For the CDR3, the DNA is TGCGCCAGCAGCTTGAGGGGGCCTAATGAAAAACTGTTTTTT. It yields the protein CASSLRGPNEKLFF. The whole variable domain, filled in from reference TRBV5-1 and TRBJ1-4, reads KAGVTQTPRYLIKTRGQQVTLSCSPISGHRSVSWYQQTPGQGLQFLFEYFSETQRNKGNFPGRFSGRQFSNSRSEMNVSTLELGDSALYLCASSLRGPNEKLFFGSGTQLSVL.

This clone was counted between two and nine times. The chain combines TRBV2 with TRBJ1-5, with D perhaps matching TRBD1 (5 bases). This CDR3 spans 13 amino acids. The V and J ends lost 4 bases and 9 bases respectively, with 13 bases between them. Germline loops: CDR1 SNHLY, CDR2 FYNNEI. The CDR3 coding sequence is TGTGCCAGCAGTGGGGAGGGGTCAGGGCCCCAGCATTTT. Protein sequence: CASSGEGSGPQHF.

The genes are TRBV30 and TRBJ1-2; 10 nucleotides agree with TRBD1. V was pared by 3 bases and J by 3 bases, with 7 bases of the junction left unmatched. The CDR3 is 15 residues long. Germline CDR1 and CDR2: GTSNPN and SVGIG (reference sequence). CDR3 amino acids: CAWSPGQGIDYGYTF. The DNA for the CDR3 is TGTGCCTGGAGCCCGGGACAGGGGATCGACTATGGCTACACCTTC.

The rearrangement joins TRBV14 to TRBJ2-3; TRBD2 matches 10 bases. Trimming removed 6 bases from V and 0 bases from J; junction bases left unmatched: 6. Germline V lookup: CDR1 SGHDN, CDR2 FVKESK. The CDR3 has 16 residues. The CDR3 region is CASSRGLAASTDTQYF. The CDR3 DNA is TGTGCCAGCAGTCGAGGACTAGCGGCTAGCACAGATACGCAGTATTTT.

This chain joins TRBV19 and TRBJ2-6; TRBD1 matches 8 bases. The CDR3 extends over 18 amino acids. V lost 3 bases, J lost 0 bases, and 7 bases stayed unmatched. Germline-derived CDR1 and CDR2 are LNHDA and SQIVND (reference sequence). The CDR3 DNA reads TGTGCCAGTAGTATCTCAGGGGGCGCGGTCTCTGGGGCCAACGTCCTGACTTTC. Its translation: CASSISGGAVSGANVLTF.

The chain couples TRBV28 to TRBJ1-2; 9 nucleotides line up with TRBD1. CDR3 length: 15 amino acids. In germline, CDR1 is MDHEN, CDR2 SYDVKM. J gave up 6 bases and V 4 bases, and 9 bases lay outside the gene matches. This CDR3 reads CASSSSGTGRDGYTF. The CDR3 nucleotides are TGTGCCAGCAGTTCTTCTGGGACAGGGAGGGATGGCTACACCTTC.

Comment on this clone: At one of its ends the junction is not consistent with the germline gene, which may arise from a read error. Other nucleotide sequences from this sample produce the same CDR3. The CDR3 loop reads CASSRTPGQPDFNSPLHF. CDR3 nucleotide sequence: TGCGCCAGCAGCCGAACCCCGGGACAGCCCGATTTCAATTCCCCCCTCCACTTT. This sequence joins TRBV5-1 and TRBJ1-6; 7 nucleotides line up with TRBD1. The CDR3 consists of 18 residues. CDR1 is SGHRS, CDR2 YFSETQ, per germline.

This rearrangement joins TRBV6-1 to TRBJ2-1; no firm D call. The CDR3 loop spans 14 amino acids. V was trimmed by 5 bases and J by 0 bases, leaving 8 bases between them. Germline loops: CDR1 MNHNS, CDR2 SASEGT. In DNA, the CDR3 is TGTGCCAGCAGTAAGATTAGCTCCTACAATGAGCAGTTCTTC. This encodes CASSKISSYNEQFF.

V and J are TRBV28 and TRBJ1-4; TRBD1 matches 8 bases. CDR3 length equals 14 residues. CDR1 and CDR2 (germline): MDHEN, SYDVKM. Trimming took 6 bases from V and 7 from J; bases not matched to a gene: 7. The CDR3 coding sequence is TGTGCCAGCAGAAACACAGGGGGGGGTGAAAAACTGTTTTTT. This codes for CASRNTGGGEKLFF.

This chain connects TRBV2 to TRBJ2-7; perhaps TRBD2 as D (5 bases). Germline loops: CDR1 SNHLY, CDR2 FYNNEI. The V end lost 3 bases, the J end lost 3 bases, and 6 bases lay between the germline ends. CDR3 length: 12 residues. CDR3 DNA sequence: TGTGCCAGCAGTGACGAGGGCTACGAGCAGTACTTC. This encodes CASSDEGYEQYF.

The V and J genes are TRBV7-8 and TRBJ1-2, with 7 bases matching TRBD1. Germline CDR1 reads SGHVS; CDR2 reads FQNEAQ. This CDR3 has 15 residues. V shed 1 base, J shed 8 bases, and the junction held 10 bases outside the gene matches. CDR3 nucleotide sequence: TGTGCCAGCAGCTTAGGGGGGTGGAGGGGGCGCGGCTACACCTTC. Translating it yields CASSLGGWRGRGYTF.

The J gene is TRBJ1-3, the V gene TRBV18, with D unresolved. Trimming removed 1 base from V and 8 bases from J, with 12 bases in between. The CDR3 covers 14 residues. In germline, CDR1 is KGHSH, CDR2 LQKENI. The DNA of the CDR3 is TGTGCCAGCTCACCACTGGCGGAGGTGGACACCATATATTTT. Translating it yields CASSPLAEVDTIYF.

V is TRBV29-1 and J is TRBJ2-3; the match to TRBD2 covers 7 bases. The CDR3 has 14 amino acids. The trim removed 4 bases at V and 0 bases at J, leaving 4 bases unmatched. Germline CDR1 is SQVTM and CDR2 is ANQGSEA. The CDR3 region is CSVGRRGSTDTQYF. In nucleotides, the CDR3 is TGCAGCGTTGGGAGGCGGGGGAGCACAGATACGCAGTATTTT.

The chain combines TRBV12-5 with TRBJ2-5, with a weak D call TRBD2 (7 bases). The CDR3 is made up of 16 amino acids. Trimming pared 0 bases from V and 4 bases from J, leaving 15 bases between. Per germline, CDR1 LGHNT and CDR2 FRNRAP. This chain's CDR3 is CASGLVLGGGVETQYF. CDR3 DNA sequence: TGTGCTAGTGGTTTGGTACTGGGCGGGGGCGTAGAGACCCAGTACTTC. Looking up the rest from reference TRBV12-5 and TRBJ2-5 gives the full variable domain: DARVTQTPRHKVTEMGQEVTMRCQPILGHNTVFWYRQTMMQGLELLAYFRNRAPLDDSGMPKDRFSAEMPDATLATLKIQPSEPRDSAVYFCASGLVLGGGVETQYFGPGTRLLVL.